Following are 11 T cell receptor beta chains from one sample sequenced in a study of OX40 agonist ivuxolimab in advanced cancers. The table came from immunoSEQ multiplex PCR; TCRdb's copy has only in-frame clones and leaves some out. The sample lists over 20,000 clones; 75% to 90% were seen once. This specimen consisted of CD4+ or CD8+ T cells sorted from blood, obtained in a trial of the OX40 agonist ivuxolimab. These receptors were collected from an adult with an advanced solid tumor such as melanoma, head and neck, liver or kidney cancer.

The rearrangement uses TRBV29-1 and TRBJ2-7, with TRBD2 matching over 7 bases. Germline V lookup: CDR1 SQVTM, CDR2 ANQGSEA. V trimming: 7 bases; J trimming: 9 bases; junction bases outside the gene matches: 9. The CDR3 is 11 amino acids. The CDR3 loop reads CSGITSARQYF. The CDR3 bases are TGCAGCGGCATTACTAGCGCGAGGCAGTACTTC.

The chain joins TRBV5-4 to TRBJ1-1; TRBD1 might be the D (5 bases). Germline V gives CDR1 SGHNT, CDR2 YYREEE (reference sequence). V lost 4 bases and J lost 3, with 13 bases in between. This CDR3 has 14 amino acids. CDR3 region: CASSTGRGYTEAFF. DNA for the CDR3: TGTGCCAGCAGCACCGGTAGGGGTTACACTGAAGCTTTCTTT.

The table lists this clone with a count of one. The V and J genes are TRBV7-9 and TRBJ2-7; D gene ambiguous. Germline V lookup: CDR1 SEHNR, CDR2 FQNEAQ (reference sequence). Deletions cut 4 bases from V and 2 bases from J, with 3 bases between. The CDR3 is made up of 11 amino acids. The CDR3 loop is CASSSPYEQYF. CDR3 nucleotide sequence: TGTGCCAGCAGCTCCCCCTACGAGCAGTACTTC.

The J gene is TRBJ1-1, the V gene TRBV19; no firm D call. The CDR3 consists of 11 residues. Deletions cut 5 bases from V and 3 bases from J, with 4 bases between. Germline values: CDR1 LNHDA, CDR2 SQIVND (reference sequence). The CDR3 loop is CASSLYTEAFF. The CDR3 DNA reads TGTGCCAGTAGTCTTTACACTGAAGCTTTCTTT.

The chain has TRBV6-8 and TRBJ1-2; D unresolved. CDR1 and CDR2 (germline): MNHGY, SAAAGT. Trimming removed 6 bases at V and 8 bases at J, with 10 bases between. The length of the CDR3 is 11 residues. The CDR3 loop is CASRAPEGYTF. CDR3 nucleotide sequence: TGTGCCAGCAGAGCCCCGGAGGGCTACACCTTC.

CDR3 sequence (DNA): TGTGCCAGCAGCTTTTCTAGCGGGAGTCTGCTCTCCTACGAGCAGTACTTC. This translates into CASSFSSGSLLSYEQYF. The chain uses TRBV5-6 and TRBJ2-7; 10 positions match TRBD2. This CDR3 has 17 amino acids. CDR1 is SGHDT, CDR2 YYEEEE, per germline. J gave up 0 bases and V 2 bases, and 8 bases lay outside the gene matches.

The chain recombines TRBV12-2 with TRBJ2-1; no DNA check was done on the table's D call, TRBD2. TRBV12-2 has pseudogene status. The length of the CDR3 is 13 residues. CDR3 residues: CASRLALRNEQFF. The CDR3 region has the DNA TGTGCAAGTCGCTTAGCTCTACGCAATGAGCAGTTCTTC.

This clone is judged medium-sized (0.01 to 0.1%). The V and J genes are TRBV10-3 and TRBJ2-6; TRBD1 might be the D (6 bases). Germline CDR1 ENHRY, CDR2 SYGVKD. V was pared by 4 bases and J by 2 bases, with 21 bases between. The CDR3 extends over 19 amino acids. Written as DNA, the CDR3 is TGTGCCATCAGTGCGCCTCAGGGGTCGGTTCGGACTGGGGCCAACGTCCTGACTTTC. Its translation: CAISAPQGSVRTGANVLTF.

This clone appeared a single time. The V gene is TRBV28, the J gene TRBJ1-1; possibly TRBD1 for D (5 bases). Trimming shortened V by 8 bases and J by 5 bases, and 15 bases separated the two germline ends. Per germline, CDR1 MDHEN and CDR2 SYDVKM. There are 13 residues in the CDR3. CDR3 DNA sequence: TGTGCCAGCGTGGGTGAAGGGGCGACTGAAGCTTTCTTT. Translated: CASVGEGATEAFF.

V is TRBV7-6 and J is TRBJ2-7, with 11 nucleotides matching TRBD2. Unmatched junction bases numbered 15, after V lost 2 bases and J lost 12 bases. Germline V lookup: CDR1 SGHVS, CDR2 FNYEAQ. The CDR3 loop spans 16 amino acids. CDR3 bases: TGTGCCAGCAGCTTAAAGGCTAGCGGGGGGCTTGGTGTTACGTACTTC. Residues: CASSLKASGGLGVTYF.

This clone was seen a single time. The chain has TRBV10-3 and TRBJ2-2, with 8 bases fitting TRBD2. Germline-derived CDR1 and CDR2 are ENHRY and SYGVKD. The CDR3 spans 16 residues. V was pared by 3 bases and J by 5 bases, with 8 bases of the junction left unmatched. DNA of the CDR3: TGTGCCATCAGTGATTCGGGACTAGGGGTAACCGGGGAGCTGTTTTTT. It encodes CAISDSGLGVTGELFF.